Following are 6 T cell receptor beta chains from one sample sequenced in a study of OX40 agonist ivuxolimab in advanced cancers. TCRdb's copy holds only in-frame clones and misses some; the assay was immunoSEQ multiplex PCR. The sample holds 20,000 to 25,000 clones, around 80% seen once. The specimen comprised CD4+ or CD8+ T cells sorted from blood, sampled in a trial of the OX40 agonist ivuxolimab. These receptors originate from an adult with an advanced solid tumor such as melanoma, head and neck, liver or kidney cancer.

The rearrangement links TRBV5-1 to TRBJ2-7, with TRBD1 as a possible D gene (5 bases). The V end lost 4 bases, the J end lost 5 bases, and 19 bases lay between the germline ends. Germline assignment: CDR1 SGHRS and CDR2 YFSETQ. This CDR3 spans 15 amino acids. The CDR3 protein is CASSLDGQGINEQYF. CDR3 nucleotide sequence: TGCGCCAGCAGCCTGGACGGGCAGGGTATCAACGAGCAGTACTTC.

The CDR3 sequence: CASRGQSGELFF. In DNA form, the CDR3 reads TGTGCCAGCAGGGGCCAGTCCGGGGAGCTGTTTTTT. The chain recombines TRBV11-1 with TRBJ2-2, with D unresolved. V lost 6 bases and J lost 6, with 8 bases in between. The CDR3 has 12 amino acids. Germline CDR1 is SGHAT and CDR2 is FQDESV (reference sequence).

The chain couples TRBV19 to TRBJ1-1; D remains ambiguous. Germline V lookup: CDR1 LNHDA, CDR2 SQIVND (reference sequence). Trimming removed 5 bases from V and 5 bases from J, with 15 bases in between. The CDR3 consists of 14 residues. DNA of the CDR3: TGTGCCAGTAGTCCGTTCCTTACTGGGACTGAAGCTTTCTTT. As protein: CASSPFLTGTEAFF.

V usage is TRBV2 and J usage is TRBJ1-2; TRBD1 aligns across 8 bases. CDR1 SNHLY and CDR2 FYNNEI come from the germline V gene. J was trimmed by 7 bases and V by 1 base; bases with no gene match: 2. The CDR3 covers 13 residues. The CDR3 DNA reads TGTGCCAGCAGTGAAGGGACAGGGTTTGGCTACACCTTC. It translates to CASSEGTGFGYTF.

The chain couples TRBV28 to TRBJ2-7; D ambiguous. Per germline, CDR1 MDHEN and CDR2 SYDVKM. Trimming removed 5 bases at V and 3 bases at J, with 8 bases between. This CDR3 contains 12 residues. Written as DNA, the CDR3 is TGTGCCAGCAGTCTGGCCGGCTACGAGCAGTACTTC. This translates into CASSLAGYEQYF.

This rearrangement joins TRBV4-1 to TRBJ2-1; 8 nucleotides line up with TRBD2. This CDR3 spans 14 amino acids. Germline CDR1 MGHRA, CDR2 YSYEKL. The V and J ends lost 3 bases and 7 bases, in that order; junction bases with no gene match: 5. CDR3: CASSHSTGGNEQFF. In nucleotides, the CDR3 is TGCGCCAGCAGCCATTCTACGGGGGGGAATGAGCAGTTCTTC.